This TCR beta chain appears in the sequencing data of a study of T cells in Graves' hyperthyroidism and ophthalmopathy. Study-wide results and caveats: The majority of expanded thyroid clonotypes above 0.001 also appeared in blood. A model of 13 V-J pairs discriminated ophthalmopathy from stable hyperthyroidism.

From germline, CDR1 is SQVTM and CDR2 ANQGSEA. Trimming cost V 3 bases and J 10 bases, with 18 bases left between them. This CDR3 has 13 amino acids. Concerning this clonotype: Its target is not known.

The authors obtained PBMCs from 7.5 to 10 ml of fresh peripheral blood. Regions amplified from RNA transcripts were the TCR beta CDR3 regions. Primed by the HTBI set, a first-round RT-PCR was run on the TCR CDR3. TCRdb called the multiplex PCR reads again in MiXCR, with one record for every CDR3 protein. This sample has around 520,000 distinct CDR3 sequences, with roughly 25% found just once. Material: blood. The receptor comes from a woman aged 25 to 39 with Graves' ophthalmopathy. The genes are TRBV29-1 and TRBJ1-1; D is perhaps TRBD1 (6 bases). CDR3 DNA sequence: TGCAGCGTTGAGAAAGGACAGACCCCTGGAGCTTTCTTT. Translated, it gives CSVEKGQTPGAFF. The variable domain in full, with the rest retrieved from reference TRBV29-1 and TRBJ1-1, is SAVISQKPSRDICQRGTSLTIQCQVDSQVTMMFWYRQQPGQSLTLIATANQGSEATYESGFVIDKFPISRPNLTFSTLTVSNMSPEDSSIYLCSVEKGQTPGAFFGQGTRLTVV.